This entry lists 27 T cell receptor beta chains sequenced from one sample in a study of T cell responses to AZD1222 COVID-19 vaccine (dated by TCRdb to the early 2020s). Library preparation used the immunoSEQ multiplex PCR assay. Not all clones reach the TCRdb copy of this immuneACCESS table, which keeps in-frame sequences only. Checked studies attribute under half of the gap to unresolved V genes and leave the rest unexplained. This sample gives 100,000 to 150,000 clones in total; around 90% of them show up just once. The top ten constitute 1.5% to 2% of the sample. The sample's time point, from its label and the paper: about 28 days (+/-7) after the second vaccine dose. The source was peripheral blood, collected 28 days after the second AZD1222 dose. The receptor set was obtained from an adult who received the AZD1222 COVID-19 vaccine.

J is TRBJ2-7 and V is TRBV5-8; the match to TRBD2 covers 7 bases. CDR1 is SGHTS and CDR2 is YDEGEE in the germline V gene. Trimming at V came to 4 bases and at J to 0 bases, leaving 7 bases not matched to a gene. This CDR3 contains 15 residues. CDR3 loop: CASSPASGGSYEQYV. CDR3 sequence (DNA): TGTGCCAGCAGCCCAGCTAGCGGAGGCTCCTACGAGCAGTACGTC.

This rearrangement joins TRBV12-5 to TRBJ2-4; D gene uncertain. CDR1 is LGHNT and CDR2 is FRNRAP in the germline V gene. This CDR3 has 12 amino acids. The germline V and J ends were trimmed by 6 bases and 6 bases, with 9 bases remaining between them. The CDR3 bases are TGTGCTAGTGGCCTCGACCCAAACATTCAGTACTTC. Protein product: CASGLDPNIQYF.

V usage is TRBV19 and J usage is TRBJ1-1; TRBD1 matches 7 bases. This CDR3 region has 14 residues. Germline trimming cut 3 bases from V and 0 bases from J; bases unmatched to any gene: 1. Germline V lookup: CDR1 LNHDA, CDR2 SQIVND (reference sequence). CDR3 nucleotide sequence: TGTGCCAGTAGTATGGGACAGTTGAACACTGAAGCTTTCTTT. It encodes CASSMGQLNTEAFF.

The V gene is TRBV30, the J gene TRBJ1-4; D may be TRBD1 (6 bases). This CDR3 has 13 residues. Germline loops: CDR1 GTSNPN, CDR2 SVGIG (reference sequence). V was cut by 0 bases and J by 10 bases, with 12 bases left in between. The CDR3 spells CAWSVGGLLKLFF. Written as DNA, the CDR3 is TGTGCCTGGAGTGTAGGGGGACTCCTAAAACTGTTTTTT.

CDR3: CASRGGQETQYF. CDR3 DNA: TGTGCCAGCAGGGGGGGGCAAGAGACCCAGTACTTC. The chain couples TRBV12-3 or TRBV12-4 to TRBJ2-5, with 7 bases matching TRBD2. J lost 2 bases, V lost 6 bases, and 0 bases had no gene match. The CDR3 contains 12 residues.

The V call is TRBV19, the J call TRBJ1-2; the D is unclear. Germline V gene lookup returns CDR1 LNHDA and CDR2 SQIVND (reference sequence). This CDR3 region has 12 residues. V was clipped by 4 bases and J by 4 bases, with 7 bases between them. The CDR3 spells CASSNTGYGYTF. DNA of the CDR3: TGTGCCAGTAGTAACACCGGCTATGGCTACACCTTC. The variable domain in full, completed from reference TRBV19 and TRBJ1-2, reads DGGITQSPKYLFRKEGQNVTLSCEQNLNHDAMYWYRQDPGQGLRLIYYSQIVNDFQKGDIAEGYSVSREKKESFPLTVTSAQKNPTAFYLCASSNTGYGYTFGSGTRLTVV.

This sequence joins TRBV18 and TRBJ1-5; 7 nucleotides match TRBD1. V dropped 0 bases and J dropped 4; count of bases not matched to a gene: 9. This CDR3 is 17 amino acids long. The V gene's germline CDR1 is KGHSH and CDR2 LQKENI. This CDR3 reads CASSPPARGGLNQPQHF. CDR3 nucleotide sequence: TGTGCCAGCTCACCACCCGCCAGGGGGGGGCTAAATCAGCCCCAGCATTTT.

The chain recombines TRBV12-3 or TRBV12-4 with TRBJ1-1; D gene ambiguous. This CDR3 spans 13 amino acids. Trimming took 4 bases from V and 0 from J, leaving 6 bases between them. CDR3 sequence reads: CASSSSLNTEAFF. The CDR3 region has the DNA TGTGCCAGCAGTTCGAGCCTGAACACTGAAGCTTTCTTT.

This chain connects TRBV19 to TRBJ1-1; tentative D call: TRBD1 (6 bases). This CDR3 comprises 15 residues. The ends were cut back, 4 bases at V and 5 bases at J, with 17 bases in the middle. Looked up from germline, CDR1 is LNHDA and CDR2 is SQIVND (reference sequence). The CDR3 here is CASSKVPGGNTEAFF. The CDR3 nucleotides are TGTGCCAGTAGTAAGGTGCCCGGGGGCAATACTGAAGCTTTCTTT.

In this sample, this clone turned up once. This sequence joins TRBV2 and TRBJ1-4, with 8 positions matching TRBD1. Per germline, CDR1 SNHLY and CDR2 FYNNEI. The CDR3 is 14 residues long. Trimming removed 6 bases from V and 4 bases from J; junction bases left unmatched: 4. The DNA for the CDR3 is TGTGCCAGCAGCCCGACAGGGGATAATGAAAAACTGTTTTTT. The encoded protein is CASSPTGDNEKLFF.

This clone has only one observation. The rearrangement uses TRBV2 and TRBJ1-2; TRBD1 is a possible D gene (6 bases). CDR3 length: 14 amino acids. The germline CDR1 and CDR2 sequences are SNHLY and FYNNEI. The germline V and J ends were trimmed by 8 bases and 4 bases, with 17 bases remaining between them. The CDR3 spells CASATQGFSYGYTF. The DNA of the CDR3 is TGTGCCAGCGCCACACAGGGTTTCAGCTATGGCTACACCTTC. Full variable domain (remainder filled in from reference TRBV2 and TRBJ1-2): EPEVTQTPSHQVTQMGQEVILRCVPISNHLYFYWYRQILGQKVEFLVSFYNNEISEKSEIFDDQFSVERPDGSNFTLKIRSTKLEDSAMYFCASATQGFSYGYTFGSGTRLTVV.

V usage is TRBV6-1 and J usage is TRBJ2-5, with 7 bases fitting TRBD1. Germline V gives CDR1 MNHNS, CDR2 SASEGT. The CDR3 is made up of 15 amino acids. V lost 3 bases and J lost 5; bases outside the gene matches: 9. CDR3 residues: CASSEEAGGWETQYF. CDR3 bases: TGTGCCAGCAGTGAGGAGGCAGGGGGTTGGGAGACCCAGTACTTC.

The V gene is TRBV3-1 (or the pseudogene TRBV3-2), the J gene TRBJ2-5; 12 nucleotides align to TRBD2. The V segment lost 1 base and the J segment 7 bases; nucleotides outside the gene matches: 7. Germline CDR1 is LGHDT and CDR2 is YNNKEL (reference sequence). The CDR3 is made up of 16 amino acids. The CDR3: CASSQGRLAGERTQYF. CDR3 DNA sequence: TGTGCCAGCAGCCAAGGTCGACTAGCGGGAGAGAGGACCCAGTACTTC.

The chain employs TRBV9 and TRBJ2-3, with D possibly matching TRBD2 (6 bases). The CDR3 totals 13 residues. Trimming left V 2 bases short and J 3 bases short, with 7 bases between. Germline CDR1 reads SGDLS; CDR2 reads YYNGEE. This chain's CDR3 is CASSVGGTDTQYF. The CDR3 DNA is TGTGCCAGCAGCGTTGGGGGGACAGATACGCAGTATTTT. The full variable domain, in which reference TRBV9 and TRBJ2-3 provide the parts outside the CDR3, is DSGVTQTPKHLITATGQRVTLRCSPRSGDLSVYWYQQSLDQGLQFLIQYYNGEERAKGNILERFSAQQFPDLHSELNLSSLELGDSALYFCASSVGGTDTQYFGPGTRLTVL.

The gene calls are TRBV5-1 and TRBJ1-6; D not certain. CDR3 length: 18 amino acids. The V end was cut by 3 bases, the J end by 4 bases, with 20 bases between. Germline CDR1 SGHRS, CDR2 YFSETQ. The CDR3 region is CASSYGPLSGVYNSPLHF. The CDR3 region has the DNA TGCGCCAGCAGCTATGGCCCGCTGTCTGGCGTTTATAATTCACCCCTCCACTTT.

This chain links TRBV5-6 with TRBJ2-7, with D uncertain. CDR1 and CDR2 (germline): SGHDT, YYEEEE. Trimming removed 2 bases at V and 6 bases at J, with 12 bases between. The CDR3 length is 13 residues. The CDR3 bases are TGTGCCAGCAGCTTATTCCTCTCCGGCGAGCAGTACTTC. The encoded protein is CASSLFLSGEQYF.

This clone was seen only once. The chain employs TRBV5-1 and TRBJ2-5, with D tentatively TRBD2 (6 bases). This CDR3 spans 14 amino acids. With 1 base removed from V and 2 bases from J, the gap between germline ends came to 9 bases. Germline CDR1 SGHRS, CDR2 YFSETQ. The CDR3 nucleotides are TGCGCCAGCAGCTTGCTGGGGGGTCAAGAGACCCAGTACTTC. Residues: CASSLLGGQETQYF.

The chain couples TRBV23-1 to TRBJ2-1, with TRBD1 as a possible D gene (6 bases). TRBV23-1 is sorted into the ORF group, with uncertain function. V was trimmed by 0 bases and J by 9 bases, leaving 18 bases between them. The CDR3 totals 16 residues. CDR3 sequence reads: CASSQSKRAGVREQFF. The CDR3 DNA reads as TGCGCCAGCAGTCAATCCAAAAGGGCAGGGGTGCGTGAGCAGTTCTTC.

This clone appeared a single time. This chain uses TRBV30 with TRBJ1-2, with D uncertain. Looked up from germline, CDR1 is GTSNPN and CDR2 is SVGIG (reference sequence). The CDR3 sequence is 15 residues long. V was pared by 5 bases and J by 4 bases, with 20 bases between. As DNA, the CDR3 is TGTGCCTGGGCCTTGTCCGGGTCCCACGGCTATGGCTACACCTTC. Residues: CAWALSGSHGYGYTF.

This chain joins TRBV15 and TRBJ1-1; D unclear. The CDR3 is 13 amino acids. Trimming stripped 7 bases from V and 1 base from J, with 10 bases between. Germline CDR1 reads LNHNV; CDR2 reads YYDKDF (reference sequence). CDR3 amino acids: CATTSRQNTEAFF. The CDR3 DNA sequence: TGTGCCACCACCTCGAGACAGAACACTGAAGCTTTCTTT. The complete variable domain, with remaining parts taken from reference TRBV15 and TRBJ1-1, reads DAMVIQNPRYQVTQFGKPVTLSCSQTLNHNVMYWYQQKSSQAPKLLFHYYDKDFNNEADTPDNFQSRRPNTSFCFLDIRSPGLGDTAMYLCATTSRQNTEAFFGQGTRLTVV.

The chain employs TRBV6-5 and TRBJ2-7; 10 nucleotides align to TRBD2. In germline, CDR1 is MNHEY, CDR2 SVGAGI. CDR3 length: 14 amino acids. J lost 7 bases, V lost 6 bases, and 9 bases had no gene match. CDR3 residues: CASRPAGGPGEQYV. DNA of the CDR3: TGTGCCAGCAGACCAGCGGGAGGGCCAGGGGAGCAGTACGTC.

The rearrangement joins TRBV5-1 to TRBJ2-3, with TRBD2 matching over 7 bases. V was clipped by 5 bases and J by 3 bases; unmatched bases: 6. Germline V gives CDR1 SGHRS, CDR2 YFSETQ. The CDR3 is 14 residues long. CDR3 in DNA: TGCGCCAGCAGGCCGGGGGGAGTTACAGATACGCAGTATTTT. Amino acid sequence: CASRPGGVTDTQYF.

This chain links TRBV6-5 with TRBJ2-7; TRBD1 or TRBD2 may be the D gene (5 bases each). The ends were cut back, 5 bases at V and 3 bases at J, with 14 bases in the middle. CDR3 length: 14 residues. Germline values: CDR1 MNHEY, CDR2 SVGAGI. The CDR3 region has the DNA TGTGCCAGCAGTCCCGGGACGGGATTCTACGAGCAGTACTTC. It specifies CASSPGTGFYEQYF.

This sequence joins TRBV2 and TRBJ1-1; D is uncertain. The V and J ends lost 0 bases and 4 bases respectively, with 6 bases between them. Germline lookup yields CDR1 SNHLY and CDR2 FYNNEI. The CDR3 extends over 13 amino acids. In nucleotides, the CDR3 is TGTGCCAGCAGTGAAGCAGGGTTCACTGAAGCTTTCTTT. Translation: CASSEAGFTEAFF.

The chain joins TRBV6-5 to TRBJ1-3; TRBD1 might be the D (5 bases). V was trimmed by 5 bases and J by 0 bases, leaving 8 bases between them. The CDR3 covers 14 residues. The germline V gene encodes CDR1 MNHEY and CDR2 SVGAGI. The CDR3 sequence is CASSSRVSGNTIYF. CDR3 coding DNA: TGTGCCAGCAGTAGCAGGGTCTCTGGAAACACCATATATTTT.

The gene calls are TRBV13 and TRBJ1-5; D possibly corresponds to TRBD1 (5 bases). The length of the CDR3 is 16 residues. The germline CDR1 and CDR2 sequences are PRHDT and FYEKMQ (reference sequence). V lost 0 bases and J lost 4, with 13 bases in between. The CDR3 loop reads CASSLGSQGMNQPQHF. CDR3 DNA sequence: TGTGCCAGCAGCTTAGGTTCGCAGGGAATGAATCAGCCCCAGCATTTT.

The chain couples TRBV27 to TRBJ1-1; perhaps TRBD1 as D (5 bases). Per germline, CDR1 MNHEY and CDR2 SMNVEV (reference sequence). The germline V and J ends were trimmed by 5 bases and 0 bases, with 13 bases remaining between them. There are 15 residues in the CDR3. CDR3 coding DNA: TGTGCCAGCAGTCAATCAGGGAGGGTGAACACTGAAGCTTTCTTT. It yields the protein CASSQSGRVNTEAFF.